The sequence of this TCR beta chain was determined in a study of cytomegalovirus exposure and HLA in healthy donors. General study results and limits: A list of more than 150 TCR beta chains associated with cytomegalovirus was given.

About this clone itself: Its specificity is unknown.

Data came from immunoSEQ multiplex PCR; TCRdb stores just in-frame clones and leaves some out. The profile shows more than 150,000 clones, roughly 91% of them singletons. Looked up from germline, CDR1 is MDHEN and CDR2 is SYDVKM. The V end was cut by 7 bases, the J end by 4 bases, with 20 bases between. This CDR3 spans 16 amino acids. The rearrangement uses TRBV28 and TRBJ1-5, with TRBD1 as a possible D gene (6 bases). Input material: PBMCs. The receptor was isolated from a man younger than 35 in good health and CMV-seronegative. CDR3 sequence reads: CASITTSGVGNQPQHF. As DNA, the CDR3 is TGTGCCAGCATAACTACCTCAGGGGTGGGGAATCAGCCCCAGCATTTT.